What follows is one T cell receptor (beta chain) and its context. Its specificity is not known. TCRdb keeps only in-frame clones here, not all; method: immunoSEQ multiplex PCR. Among about 360,000 clones listed, 86% were seen once. These data are taken from a study of cytomegalovirus exposure and HLA in healthy donors. General study points: There were some public TCRs occurring in many donors, but most TCR sequences were rare. Altogether, 150 to 200 TCR beta chains were recorded as cytomegalovirus-associated. In vitro assays verified that three CMV-associated chains recognized CMV antigens specifically.

CDR3 length: 13 residues. V was clipped by 1 base and J by 6 bases; unmatched bases: 2. Per the germline V gene, CDR1 is MNHEY and CDR2 is SVGAGI. Sequenced sample: PBMCs. The sequence derives from a woman younger than 35 in good health and CMV-seronegative. This sequence joins TRBV6-5 and TRBJ2-7; 8 bases match TRBD1. In nucleotides, the CDR3 is TGTGCCAGCAGTTACTTTGACAGGGGCGAGCAGTACTTC. Its protein product is CASSYFDRGEQYF.